This passage covers 27 T cell receptor beta chains from one sample sequenced in a study of cytomegalovirus exposure and HLA in healthy donors (dated by TCRdb to 2016 to 2017). Library construction relied on the immunoSEQ multiplex PCR assay. For the multiplex PCR, a mixture combining 60 forward primers for TCR Vbeta segments and 13 reverse primers for TCR Jbeta segments was used. TCRdb retrieved this table from immuneACCESS and kept in-frame rearrangements only. Not all clones are present; in checked studies, unresolved V genes account for under half, and no reason is known for the remainder. The sample table records roughly 140,000 clones; just under 65% of these occur just once. The top ten constitute roughly 6.8% of the sample. Input material: PBMCs. Every receptor here comes from a woman aged 60-70 years in good health and CMV-seropositive.

The chain combines TRBV27 with TRBJ2-1; TRBD2 matches 10 bases. The CDR3 is 15 amino acids. Germline values: CDR1 MNHEY, CDR2 SMNVEV (reference sequence). V shed 6 bases and J 3 bases; nucleotides not matched to a gene: 5. CDR3 sequence: CASRPGTSVYNEQFF. The CDR3 coding sequence is TGTGCCAGCAGGCCCGGGACTAGCGTCTACAATGAGCAGTTCTTC.

The chain employs TRBV30 and TRBJ2-3; D is perhaps TRBD1 (6 bases). The CDR3 is made up of 14 amino acids. V gave up 8 bases and J gave up 2 bases, with 17 bases separating them. Germline V gives CDR1 GTSNPN, CDR2 SVGIG (reference sequence). CDR3 protein: CAVSRTATTDTQYF. CDR3 nucleotides: TGTGCCGTTTCCCGGACAGCCACCACAGATACGCAGTATTTT.

The CDR3 protein is CASSYGLGNYNEQFF. The CDR3 nucleotides read TGTGCCAGCAGTTACGGACTAGGCAACTACAATGAGCAGTTCTTC. The rearrangement links TRBV27 to TRBJ2-1; 7 nucleotides agree with TRBD2. CDR1 is MNHEY, CDR2 SMNVEV, per germline (reference sequence). The CDR3 consists of 15 residues. The V and J ends lost 4 bases and 3 bases, in that order; junction bases with no gene match: 6.

This clone was seen only a few times. The junction departs from the called germline gene at one end, perhaps through a read error. The rearrangement links TRBV7-7 to TRBJ2-1, with no clear D. The CDR3 totals 13 residues. CDR1 is SSHAT, CDR2 FNYEAQ, per germline (reference sequence). The CDR3 DNA sequence: TGTGCTAGCAGCTTAGACTCGTACAATGAGCAGTTCTTC. Translation: CASSLDSYNEQFF.

The chain joins TRBV5-1 to TRBJ2-3; D might be TRBD2 (6 bases). CDR3 length: 15 residues. V was pared by 0 bases and J by 4 bases, with 12 bases between. Looked up from germline, CDR1 is SGHRS and CDR2 is YFSETQ. CDR3 sequence reads: CASSLAAGGSDTQYF. CDR3 sequence (DNA): TGCGCCAGCAGCTTGGCAGCGGGTGGGTCAGATACGCAGTATTTT.

This clone occurred a few times. This chain connects TRBV18 to TRBJ2-6; 7 positions match TRBD1. In germline, CDR1 is KGHSH, CDR2 LQKENI. The CDR3 runs 17 residues. The J segment lost 0 bases and the V segment lost 3 bases, leaving 5 bases of the junction unmatched. CDR3 nucleotides: TGTGCCAGCTCACCTCGACAGGGTCGCTCTGGGGCCAACGTCCTGACTTTC. Translating gives CASSPRQGRSGANVLTF.

This clone showed up just once. The chain links TRBV18 to TRBJ1-1; a weak D match, TRBD1 (5 bases). V was cut by 2 bases and J by 1 base, with 8 bases left in between. The CDR3 runs 14 residues. Germline values: CDR1 KGHSH, CDR2 LQKENI. The CDR3 protein is CASSPGAQNTEAFF. The CDR3 nucleotides read TGTGCCAGCTCACCAGGGGCCCAGAACACTGAAGCTTTCTTT.

This clone was counted a few times. The chain recombines TRBV4-3 with TRBJ2-6, with a weak D call TRBD1 (5 bases). V dropped 0 bases and J dropped 2 bases, with 14 bases sitting between them. Looked up from germline, CDR1 is LGHNA and CDR2 is YSLEER. This CDR3 region has 18 residues. CDR3 loop: CASSQDFFREAGANVLTF. CDR3 in DNA: TGCGCCAGCAGCCAAGATTTCTTCAGGGAAGCTGGGGCCAACGTCCTGACTTTC.

This chain connects TRBV5-1 to TRBJ2-7; the match to TRBD2 covers 7 bases. V gave up 0 bases and J gave up 3 bases; unmatched junction bases: 9. Germline lookup yields CDR1 SGHRS and CDR2 YFSETQ. The CDR3 length is 16 residues. The CDR3 DNA sequence: TGCGCCAGCAGCTTGGCTCCTGGCGGGGGAGACTACGAGCAGTACTTC. Encoded protein: CASSLAPGGGDYEQYF. Variable domain in full (rest from reference TRBV5-1 and TRBJ2-7): KAGVTQTPRYLIKTRGQQVTLSCSPISGHRSVSWYQQTPGQGLQFLFEYFSETQRNKGNFPGRFSGRQFSNSRSEMNVSTLELGDSALYLCASSLAPGGGDYEQYFGPGTRLTVT.

This clone occurred a few times. This sequence joins TRBV18 and TRBJ2-2; no clear D. This CDR3 spans 15 amino acids. The germline gives CDR1 KGHSH, CDR2 LQKENI. V was cut by 2 bases and J by 0 bases, with 7 bases left in between. Written as DNA, the CDR3 is TGTGCCAGCTCACCAGCTAGGACGAACACCGGGGAGCTGTTTTTT. This codes for CASSPARTNTGELFF.

This clone was seen only a few times. The gene calls are TRBV10-3 and TRBJ2-1; D uncertain. CDR1 ENHRY and CDR2 SYGVKD come from the germline V gene. The ends were cut back, 8 bases at V and 1 base at J, with 9 bases in the middle. There are 13 residues in the CDR3. CDR3 sequence reads: CAIAIESYNEQFF. In nucleotides, the CDR3 is TGTGCCATCGCAATAGAGTCCTACAATGAGCAGTTCTTC.

On this clone itself: Other DNA sequences in this sample translate to the same CDR3. The chain links TRBV30 to TRBJ2-3, with TRBD2 identical over 11 bases. CDR1 and CDR2 from the germline V gene are GTSNPN and SVGIG (reference sequence). V was pared by 4 bases and J by 5 bases, with 8 bases of the junction left unmatched. The CDR3 is made up of 15 amino acids. The CDR3, as DNA: TGTGCCTGGAAGGTAGCGGGAGGGATGATAGATACGCAGTATTTT. Its protein product is CAWKVAGGMIDTQYF.

This clone was seen a single time. The gene calls are TRBV18 and TRBJ2-2, with 9 bases aligning to TRBD2. The CDR3 length is 17 residues. Unmatched junction bases numbered 6, after V lost 3 bases and J lost 1 base. The germline CDR1 and CDR2 sequences are KGHSH and LQKENI. The CDR3 region has the DNA TGTGCCAGCTCACCGCCAGGACTAGCGTTGAACACCGGGGAGCTGTTTTTT. Its translation is CASSPPGLALNTGELFF.

This clone was found a few times. V is TRBV2 and J is TRBJ2-3; D perhaps matches TRBD2 (6 bases). V lost 6 bases and J lost 0, with 10 bases in between. Germline V gives CDR1 SNHLY, CDR2 FYNNEI. The CDR3 loop spans 14 amino acids. Written as DNA, the CDR3 is TGTGCCAGCAGCCCCGGGACTAGCACAGATACGCAGTATTTT. This codes for CASSPGTSTDTQYF.

This rearrangement joins TRBV2 to TRBJ1-2, with 9 bases aligning to TRBD1. V was pared by 4 bases and J by 8 bases, with 5 bases of the junction left unmatched. The CDR3 covers 13 residues. From germline, CDR1 is SNHLY and CDR2 FYNNEI. The CDR3 spells CASSGGQGLGYTF. CDR3 bases: TGTGCCAGCAGTGGGGGACAGGGCCTAGGCTACACCTTC.

This CDR3 reads CASSVMDRGNTGELFF. The CDR3 DNA reads TGTGCCAGCAGCGTAATGGACAGGGGAAACACCGGGGAGCTGTTTTTT. This chain uses TRBV9 with TRBJ2-2, with TRBD1 matching 9 bases. Germline V gives CDR1 SGDLS, CDR2 YYNGEE. This CDR3 has 16 amino acids. V was clipped by 1 base and J by 2 bases; unmatched bases: 3.

The chain carries TRBV20-1 and TRBJ2-5, with a tentative D call TRBD2 (6 bases). This CDR3 is 10 amino acids long. Germline V lookup: CDR1 DFQATT, CDR2 SNEGSKA (reference sequence). The V end lost 3 bases, the J end lost 10 bases, and 9 bases lay between the germline ends. The CDR3 nucleotides are TGCAGTGCTAGTTGGGGACTCCAGTACTTC. This gives the protein CSASWGLQYF.

CDR3 protein: CASSRTSGKYNEQFF. CDR3 coding DNA: TGTGCCAGCAGTCGTACTAGCGGGAAGTACAATGAGCAGTTCTTC. The rearrangement links TRBV28 to TRBJ2-1, with 10 bases that match TRBD2. In germline, CDR1 is MDHEN, CDR2 SYDVKM. The V and J ends lost 5 bases and 4 bases, in that order; junction bases with no gene match: 5. The CDR3 has 15 residues.

The chain employs TRBV7-8 and TRBJ1-2; D is ambiguous. CDR1 is SGHVS and CDR2 is FQNEAQ in the germline V gene. The CDR3 extends over 16 amino acids. V was pared by 1 base and J by 0 bases, with 12 bases between. In DNA, the CDR3 is TGTGCCAGCAGCTTAGAAGTTCTAGAAGCTAACTATGGCTACACCTTC. Protein: CASSLEVLEANYGYTF.

This clone was detected a few times. The gene calls are TRBV29-1 and TRBJ2-7, with D maybe TRBD1 (6 bases). The V gene's germline CDR1 is SQVTM and CDR2 ANQGSEA. The V and J ends lost 7 bases and 3 bases respectively, with 10 bases between them. The CDR3 sequence is 11 residues long. CDR3 protein: CSATGSYEQYF. CDR3 coding DNA: TGCAGCGCAACAGGGAGCTACGAGCAGTACTTC.

V usage is TRBV9 and J usage is TRBJ1-1; 8 bases align to TRBD1. CDR1 and CDR2 from the germline V gene are SGDLS and YYNGEE. Trimming at V came to 3 bases and at J to 4 bases, leaving 5 bases not matched to a gene. The CDR3 contains 14 residues. The CDR3 DNA reads as TGTGCCAGCAGCGCCCTAACAGGGGGCACTGAAGCTTTCTTT. Translated: CASSALTGGTEAFF.

This clone was recorded a few times. This CDR3 is CASSLTSGRDNEQFF. CDR3 sequence (DNA): TGTGCCAGCAGCTTAACTAGCGGGAGGGACAATGAGCAGTTCTTC. The chain combines TRBV5-4 with TRBJ2-1; 13 nucleotides line up with TRBD2. CDR1 is SGHNT and CDR2 is YYREEE in the germline V gene (reference sequence). This CDR3 spans 15 amino acids. Trimming cost V 2 bases and J 5 bases; bases outside gene matches: 1.

CDR3 bases: TGTGCCACCAGCAGAGATATTACCAGCCTGGAGGGAAACATTCAGTACTTC. Protein: CATSRDITSLEGNIQYF. The chain is built from TRBV15 and TRBJ2-4; possible D gene TRBD2, 6 bases. Germline V gives CDR1 LNHNV, CDR2 YYDKDF (reference sequence). Trimming left V 0 bases short and J 6 bases short, with 18 bases between. The CDR3 contains 17 residues. Full variable domain (outside the CDR3, taken from reference TRBV15 and TRBJ2-4): DAMVIQNPRYQVTQFGKPVTLSCSQTLNHNVMYWYQQKSSQAPKLLFHYYDKDFNNEADTPDNFQSRRPNTSFCFLDIRSPGLGDTAMYLCATSRDITSLEGNIQYFGAGTRLSVL.

The chain recombines TRBV2 with TRBJ2-7; 10 positions match TRBD2. Trimming took 3 bases from V and 3 from J; bases not matched to a gene: 2. The germline CDR1 and CDR2 sequences are SNHLY and FYNNEI. This CDR3 has 14 residues. The CDR3 loop is CASSEASGSYEQYF. The CDR3 nucleotides are TGTGCCAGCAGTGAGGCTAGCGGGAGCTACGAGCAGTACTTC.

This clone has just one count. V is TRBV6-4 and J is TRBJ1-4; tentative D call: TRBD1 (6 bases). Per the germline V gene, CDR1 is MRHNA and CDR2 is SNTAGT. The CDR3 totals 15 residues. The ends were cut back, 3 bases at V and 4 bases at J, with 12 bases in the middle. CDR3 sequence: CASSETDRHNEKLFF. The DNA for the CDR3 is TGTGCCAGCAGTGAGACCGACAGGCATAATGAAAAACTGTTTTTT.

This clone was found a few times. CDR3 sequence (DNA): TGTGCCAGCAGCTCTGGACAGCCCCCCTACGAGCAGTACTTC. Protein product: CASSSGQPPYEQYF. The chain couples TRBV7-6 to TRBJ2-7; D is possibly TRBD1 (6 bases). The CDR3 has 14 residues. In germline, CDR1 is SGHVS, CDR2 FNYEAQ. V lost 4 bases and J lost 2, with 12 bases in between.

This clone was picked up a small number of times. The chain combines TRBV28 with TRBJ1-1; 7 bases agree with TRBD1. Looked up from germline, CDR1 is MDHEN and CDR2 is SYDVKM. V was clipped by 3 bases and J by 7 bases; unmatched bases: 5. The CDR3 has 13 residues. CDR3 DNA: TGTGCCAGCAGTTTGACAGGGCGCGGTGAAGCTTTCTTT. It codes for CASSLTGRGEAFF.